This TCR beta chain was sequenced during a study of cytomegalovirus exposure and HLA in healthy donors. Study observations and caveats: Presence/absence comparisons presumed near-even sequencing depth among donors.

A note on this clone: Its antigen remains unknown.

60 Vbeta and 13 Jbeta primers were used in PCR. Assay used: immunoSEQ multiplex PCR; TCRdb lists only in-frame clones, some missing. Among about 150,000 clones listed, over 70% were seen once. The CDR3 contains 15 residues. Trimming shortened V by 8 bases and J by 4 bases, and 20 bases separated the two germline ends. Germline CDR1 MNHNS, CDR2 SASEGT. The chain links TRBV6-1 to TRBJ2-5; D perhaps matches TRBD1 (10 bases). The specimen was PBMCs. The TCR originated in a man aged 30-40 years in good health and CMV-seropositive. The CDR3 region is CASAGGGQGRETQYF. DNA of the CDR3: TGTGCCAGCGCGGGAGGGGGACAGGGGCGAGAGACCCAGTACTTC.